This TCR beta chain was observed in a study of blood T cells in healthy people across ages. There are 16 residues in the CDR3. In germline, CDR1 is SGHTA, CDR2 FQGNSA. Trimming removed 4 bases at V and 0 bases at J, with 10 bases between. A second roughly 7 to 12 cycle PCR used barcoded and J-beta primers. TCRdb processed the 5' RACE reads anew with MiXCR; each CDR3 protein has one entry. The sample carries hundreds of thousands of distinct CDR3 sequences, roughly 30% recorded once. The sequence was obtained from an elderly woman in good health. This chain joins TRBV7-2 and TRBJ2-6; D might be TRBD2 (6 bases). Sequenced input: blood. Here the CDR3 DNA reads TGTGCCAGCAGCTCAGAGACTAGCTCTGGGGCCAACGTCCTGACTTTC. This codes for CASSSETSSGANVLTF.